The present entry profiles one T cell receptor (beta chain) with its context. These data come from a study of shared clonotypes between healthy human individuals. Germline CDR1 MNHEY, CDR2 SMNVEV (reference sequence). The CDR3 has 13 residues. The V gene lost 6 bases and the J gene lost 4 bases, with 12 bases spanning the gap. The protocol was immunoSEQ multiplex PCR, while the TCRdb copy is restricted to in-frame clones and leaves out a portion. The top ten clones hold 0.39% of a sample with 2.3 million or so clones, more than 80% of them seen once. V usage is TRBV27 and J usage is TRBJ1-2; D is ambiguous. The sequencing sample was made of naive CD4+ T cells from PBMCs. Subset reported: CD45RA+ positively selected. The clonotype comes from a young man in good health. Some clones in this sample may be carry-over from other donors' samples. CDR3 DNA: TGTGCCAGCAGACAAAGTGGCTCCTATGGCTACACCTTC. It is translated as CASRQSGSYGYTF.